This T cell receptor beta chain appears in the sequencing data of a study of regulatory T cells in long-lasting Graves disease. Library construction for TCR beta used iRepertoire HTBI primers and Arm-PCR of CDR3 regions. TCRdb re-called the multiplex PCR reads with MiXCR, one entry per CDR3 protein. The sample includes under 350,000 distinct CDR3 sequences, 22% seen only once; the top ten take 56%. Time point noted: persistent/refractory GD, antithyroid drugs over 5 years with positive TRAb. RNA isolated from PBMCs was used to make the TCR library. This clonotype was counted only a few times. With 6 bases clipped from V and 5 bases from J, the junction kept 5 bases outside the gene matches. The CDR3 is 13 residues long.

The chain joins TRBV12-3 or TRBV12-4 to TRBJ1-1; 8 bases align to TRBD1. This sequence was found in a female donor with Graves disease. Specimen: peripheral blood mononuclear cells (PBMCs), collected when the disease was refractory, from a patient treated with antithyroid drugs. The chain's CDR3 is CASRDTGGTEAFF. Here the CDR3 DNA reads TGTGCCAGCAGGGATACAGGGGGAACTGAAGCTTTCTTT.